The clone carrying this T cell receptor beta chain turned up a few times. The antigen remains undetermined. This sample was taken from a study of identical twins. Broader study findings: Conclusions rested on cross-sectional statistics rather than following the same donors.

TCRdb re-analysed the 5' RACE reads in MiXCR, keeping a single row per CDR3 protein. The top ten clones hold 0.25% to 0.3% of a sample with some 1,600,000 distinct CDR3 sequences, less than 35% of them seen once. Sequenced material: cord blood. The receptor was derived from a newborn girl in good health.

CDR3: CASSPSGTSGSYEQYF. CDR3 DNA: TGTGCCAGCAGCCCATCCGGGACTAGCGGCTCCTACGAGCAGTACTTC. The V and J genes are TRBV7-2 and TRBJ2-7; 11 bases align to TRBD2. Germline assignment: CDR1 SGHTA and CDR2 FQGNSA. This CDR3 region has 16 residues. The ends lost 5 bases at V and 0 bases at J; junction bases unmatched: 6.